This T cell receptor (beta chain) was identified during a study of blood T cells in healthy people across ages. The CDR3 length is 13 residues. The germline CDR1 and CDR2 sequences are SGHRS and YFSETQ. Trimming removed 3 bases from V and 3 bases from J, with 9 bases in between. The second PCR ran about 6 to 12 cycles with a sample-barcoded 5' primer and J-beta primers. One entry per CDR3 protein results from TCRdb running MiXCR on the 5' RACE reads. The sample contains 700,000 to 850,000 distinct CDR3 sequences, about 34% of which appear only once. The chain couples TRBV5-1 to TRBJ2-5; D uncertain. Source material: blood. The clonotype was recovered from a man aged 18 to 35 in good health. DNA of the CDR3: TGCGCCAGCAGCTGGGTCAGAGAAGAGACCCAGTACTTC. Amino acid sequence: CASSWVREETQYF.